Below, 29 T cell receptor beta chains from the same sample are listed, as sequenced in a study of long-term antiretroviral therapy in people with HIV. Sequencing used immunoSEQ v3.0 at survey level. The table came from immunoSEQ multiplex PCR; TCRdb's copy has only in-frame clones and leaves some out. The table lists about 48,000 clones, around 84% of them singletons. The input for sequencing was unsorted PBMCs, taken 0.8 years after starting antiretroviral therapy. These receptors originate from a woman aged 18-29 years with HIV.

V gene TRBV19 combines with J gene TRBJ2-1, with 9 bases aligning to TRBD1. Germline lookup yields CDR1 LNHDA and CDR2 SQIVND (reference sequence). V dropped 4 bases and J dropped 3; count of bases not matched to a gene: 4. This CDR3 region has 15 residues. In nucleotides, the CDR3 is TGTGCCAGTAGTAAGACAGGGGGAGTCTACAATGAGCAGTTCTTC. This gives the protein CASSKTGGVYNEQFF.

By frequency in the sample, this clone is medium-sized. CDR3: CASRSDSYNEQFF. CDR3 nucleotide sequence: TGTGCCAGCAGATCGGACAGCTACAATGAGCAGTTCTTC. V is TRBV5-4 and J is TRBJ2-1; a weak D match, TRBD1 (6 bases). The length of the CDR3 is 13 residues. Trimming pared 5 bases from V and 3 bases from J, leaving 9 bases between. Germline V gene lookup returns CDR1 SGHNT and CDR2 YYREEE (reference sequence).

V usage is TRBV28 and J usage is TRBJ2-5; D ambiguous. With the DNA end fitting TRBJ2-7 better, the J assignment may be wrong. The V gene's germline CDR1 is MDHEN and CDR2 SYDVKM. The CDR3 has 11 amino acids. The CDR3 DNA is TGTGCCAGCAGTTTCGGAAACGAGCAGTACTTC. Its protein product is CASSFGNEQYF.

This clone was observed a handful of times. The CDR3, as DNA: TGTGCCAGCTCACCACCGAGGACAGCTAACACTGAAGCTTTCTTT. Amino acids: CASSPPRTANTEAFF. V usage is TRBV18 and J usage is TRBJ1-1; a weak D match, TRBD1 (6 bases). Germline CDR1 reads KGHSH; CDR2 reads LQKENI. The CDR3 loop spans 15 amino acids. The V end lost 0 bases, the J end lost 2 bases, and 10 bases lay between the germline ends.

The chain has TRBV15 and TRBJ1-3; 7 nucleotides align to TRBD1. The CDR3 contains 16 residues. The ends lost 0 bases at V and 2 bases at J; junction bases unmatched: 4. CDR1 LNHNV and CDR2 YYDKDF come from the germline V gene (reference sequence). The CDR3 protein is CATSRERTGAGNTIYF. The CDR3 DNA is TGTGCCACCAGCAGAGAGCGAACAGGGGCTGGAAACACCATATATTTT.

This rearrangement joins TRBV27 to TRBJ2-1; D not certain. CDR1 is MNHEY, CDR2 SMNVEV, per germline (reference sequence). CDR3 size: 15 residues. V was trimmed by 2 bases and J by 5 bases, leaving 13 bases between them. DNA of the CDR3: TGTGCCAGCAGTTTAGTCCGTGGCAGTAACAATGAGCAGTTCTTC. Its protein product is CASSLVRGSNNEQFF.

V and J are TRBV1 and TRBJ1-4. TRBV1 is described as a pseudogene. The CDR3 length is 14 residues. DNA of the CDR3: TGCACCAGCAGCCAAGGACTTCGGGGTGAAAAACTGTTTTTT. It yields the protein CTSSQGLRGEKLFF.

V gene TRBV5-6 combines with J gene TRBJ2-7; maybe TRBD2 (6 bases). The CDR3 sequence is 15 residues long. Germline V lookup: CDR1 SGHDT, CDR2 YYEEEE. V was clipped by 3 bases and J by 0 bases, with 13 bases between them. The CDR3: CASSYGTLLSYEQYF. The CDR3 DNA follows: TGTGCCAGCAGCTACGGGACTCTCCTCTCCTACGAGCAGTACTTC.

The genes are TRBV27 and TRBJ2-7; 9 nucleotides align to TRBD2. This CDR3 comprises 17 residues. J was trimmed by 4 bases and V by 3 bases; bases with no gene match: 13. CDR1 is MNHEY, CDR2 SMNVEV, per germline (reference sequence). CDR3 amino acids: CASSFVLRREGGYEQYF. In DNA, the CDR3 is TGTGCCAGCAGTTTTGTCCTTAGGCGGGAGGGGGGATACGAGCAGTACTTC.

J is TRBJ1-2 and V is TRBV6-5; TRBD1 is a possible D gene (6 bases). V was trimmed by 4 bases and J by 4 bases, leaving 19 bases between them. The V gene's germline CDR1 is MNHEY and CDR2 SVGAGI. The CDR3 loop spans 16 amino acids. CDR3 protein: CASSFAGTPGPYGYTF. The CDR3 DNA sequence: TGTGCCAGCAGTTTCGCCGGGACACCCGGTCCCTATGGCTACACCTTC.

Only one count was recorded for this clone. This chain links TRBV7-6 with TRBJ2-3; no clear D gene. The CDR3 is 15 amino acids. Germline loops: CDR1 SGHVS, CDR2 FNYEAQ. V lost 0 bases, J lost 0 bases, and 7 bases lay in between. The CDR3 coding sequence is TGTGCCAGCAGCTTAGCTTGGTCGAGCACAGATACGCAGTATTTT. This translates into CASSLAWSSTDTQYF.

The chain is built from TRBV7-9 and TRBJ2-1; D not resolved. V gave up 5 bases and J gave up 6 bases, with 11 bases separating them. Germline V gene data show CDR1 as SEHNR and CDR2 as FQNEAQ (reference sequence). This CDR3 is 13 amino acids long. Here the CDR3 DNA reads TGTGCCAGCAGCCTAAGGCTAGTCAATGAGCAGTTCTTC. It translates to CASSLRLVNEQFF. Looking up the rest from reference TRBV7-9 and TRBJ2-1 gives the full variable domain: DTGVSQNPRHKITKRGQNVTFRCDPISEHNRLYWYRQTLGQGPEFLTYFQNEAQLEKSRLLSDRFSAERPKGSFSTLEIQRTEQGDSAMYLCASSLRLVNEQFFGPGTRLTVL.

V and J are TRBV7-6 and TRBJ2-3; possible D gene TRBD2, 5 bases. Trimming pared 9 bases from V and 0 bases from J, leaving 22 bases between. Germline V CDR1 and CDR2: SGHVS, FNYEAQ. This CDR3 comprises 17 residues. As DNA, the CDR3 is TGTGCCAGTCGTTTTAGAGGGCCTGGGGAAAGCACAGATACGCAGTATTTT. Its translation is CASRFRGPGESTDTQYF.

The gene calls are TRBV28 and TRBJ2-1, with D unclear. The CDR3 covers 14 residues. V lost 3 bases to trimming and J lost 4 bases, with 10 bases between them. Germline V gene lookup returns CDR1 MDHEN and CDR2 SYDVKM. The CDR3 reads CASSFPVGYNEQFF. CDR3 nucleotides: TGTGCCAGCAGTTTTCCAGTGGGGTACAATGAGCAGTTCTTC.

This chain uses TRBV6-8 with TRBJ2-3; D remains ambiguous. Germline V gives CDR1 MNHGY, CDR2 SAAAGT. The CDR3 spans 17 residues. V lost 4 bases and J 0 bases, leaving 17 bases between the germline ends. CDR3 in DNA: TGTGCCAGCAGTTGTAGCAACGAGCCCCTTAGCACAGATACGCAGTATTTT. Encoded protein: CASSCSNEPLSTDTQYF.

This clone showed up just a few times. V is TRBV7-2 and J is TRBJ2-1; 12 bases map to TRBD2. The CDR3 consists of 15 residues. In germline, CDR1 is SGHTA, CDR2 FQGNSA. The V segment lost 7 bases and the J segment 5 bases; nucleotides outside the gene matches: 6. This chain's CDR3 is CASMGGLAGNNEQFF. CDR3 DNA sequence: TGTGCCAGCATGGGGGGACTAGCGGGTAACAATGAGCAGTTCTTC.

The chain employs TRBV25-1 and TRBJ2-7; D is perhaps TRBD2 (5 bases). The germline V and J ends were trimmed by 1 base and 5 bases, with 15 bases remaining between them. CDR1 is MGHDK and CDR2 is SYGVNS in the germline V gene. The CDR3 runs to 15 residues. This CDR3 reads CASSESIRDPHEQYF. The CDR3 DNA sequence: TGTGCCAGCAGTGAATCGATACGGGATCCTCACGAGCAGTACTTC.

The rearrangement uses TRBV18 and TRBJ2-6; 9 bases agree with TRBD1. V shed 3 bases, J shed 0 bases, and the junction held 15 bases outside the gene matches. Germline V gene lookup returns CDR1 KGHSH and CDR2 LQKENI. The length of the CDR3 is 21 residues. The CDR3 DNA follows: TGTGCCAGCTCACCGGTCGAGGGACAGGGATGGACGGCCTCTGGGGCCAACGTCCTGACTTTC. It is translated as CASSPVEGQGWTASGANVLTF.

The rearrangement joins TRBV7-9 to TRBJ2-7; the match to TRBD1 covers 11 bases. The CDR3 consists of 16 residues. Germline CDR1 and CDR2: SEHNR and FQNEAQ (reference sequence). V was clipped by 1 base and J by 5 bases; unmatched bases: 7. The CDR3 DNA is TGTGCCAGCAGCTTAGGGTTAGGACAGGGGGCCCACGAGCAGTACTTC. This translates into CASSLGLGQGAHEQYF.

The rearrangement uses TRBV6-5 and TRBJ1-2; a possible D gene is TRBD1 (5 bases). CDR3 length: 12 amino acids. Trimming took off 5 bases at V and 6 bases at J, with 10 bases between the two ends. The germline V gene encodes CDR1 MNHEY and CDR2 SVGAGI. The CDR3 here is CASSLVGDGYTF. The CDR3 DNA follows: TGTGCCAGCAGTCTAGTAGGGGATGGCTACACCTTC.

This clone occurred once. The chain carries TRBV28 and TRBJ2-3; 14 bases fit TRBD2. The CDR3 length is 19 residues. Germline CDR1 MDHEN, CDR2 SYDVKM. V was clipped by 4 bases and J by 4 bases; unmatched bases: 13. This CDR3 reads CASSSLTSGRASSADTQYF. The CDR3 coding sequence is TGTGCCAGCAGTTCTTTGACTAGCGGGAGGGCCAGTTCGGCAGATACGCAGTATTTT.

CDR3 bases: TGTGCCAGCAGTCTAGCGGCGGGGGTAAATGAGCAGTTCTTC. Amino acid sequence: CASSLAAGVNEQFF. V usage is TRBV27 and J usage is TRBJ2-1, with TRBD2 matching 7 bases. This CDR3 is built from 14 residues. Trimming at V came to 5 bases and at J to 7 bases, leaving 8 bases not matched to a gene. From germline, CDR1 is MNHEY and CDR2 SMNVEV (reference sequence).

This clone was detected once. V usage is TRBV7-9 and J usage is TRBJ2-7; possibly TRBD1 for D (6 bases). The CDR3 contains 16 residues. Trimming removed 4 bases from V and 5 bases from J, with 21 bases in between. Germline V gene lookup returns CDR1 SEHNR and CDR2 FQNEAQ (reference sequence). Here the CDR3 reads CASSSQLGQIRNEQYF. In DNA form, the CDR3 reads TGTGCCAGCAGCTCCCAGCTCGGACAGATAAGGAACGAGCAGTACTTC.

V is TRBV7-9 and J is TRBJ1-5; D is uncertain. The CDR3 has 12 residues. CDR1 is SEHNR, CDR2 FQNEAQ, per germline (reference sequence). The V and J ends lost 0 bases and 5 bases respectively, with 2 bases between them. In DNA form, the CDR3 reads TGTGCCAGCAGCTTAGCGGATCAGCCCCAGCATTTT. Its protein is CASSLADQPQHF.

The CDR3, as DNA: TGTGCCAGCAGCCGGGGAGAGACCCAGTACTTC. This encodes CASSRGETQYF. The genes are TRBV9 and TRBJ2-5, with D tentatively TRBD2 (5 bases). Germline CDR1 SGDLS, CDR2 YYNGEE. Trimming stripped 4 bases from V and 4 bases from J, with 5 bases between. The CDR3 runs 11 residues.

The chain links TRBV5-6 to TRBJ2-1; 10 bases are shared with TRBD1. This CDR3 spans 17 amino acids. Germline CDR1 is SGHDT and CDR2 is YYEEEE. J was trimmed by 8 bases and V by 4 bases; bases with no gene match: 15. The CDR3: CASSPGRGGQGRDEQFF. CDR3 nucleotide sequence: TGTGCCAGCAGCCCCGGAAGGGGGGGACAGGGGCGGGATGAGCAGTTCTTC.

The chain is built from TRBV19 and TRBJ1-1; 10 nucleotides match TRBD1. V trimming: 5 bases; J trimming: 2 bases; junction bases outside the gene matches: 5. There are 15 residues in the CDR3. From germline, CDR1 is LNHDA and CDR2 SQIVND (reference sequence). The CDR3 nucleotides read TGTGCCAGTAGTTGGACAGGGGGGGTTAACACTGAAGCTTTCTTT. Protein sequence: CASSWTGGVNTEAFF.

The rearrangement joins TRBV15 to TRBJ2-5; unclear D gene. With 5 bases removed from V and 4 bases from J, the gap between germline ends came to 14 bases. In germline, CDR1 is LNHNV, CDR2 YYDKDF (reference sequence). The CDR3 covers 14 residues. Here the CDR3 DNA reads TGTGCCACCAGCCCTAGGCGTGGGTTAGAGACCCAGTACTTC. Translation gives CATSPRRGLETQYF.

The gene calls are TRBV28 and TRBJ2-7; 10 positions match TRBD2. Germline loops: CDR1 MDHEN, CDR2 SYDVKM. Trimming removed 9 bases from V and 5 bases from J; junction bases left unmatched: 22. The CDR3 runs to 18 residues. The CDR3 here is CASNLGGSGRFMRHEQYF. CDR3 DNA sequence: TGTGCCAGTAATTTAGGGGGTAGCGGGAGGTTCATGCGGCACGAGCAGTACTTC.